Presented here are 32 T cell receptor beta chains from one specimen sequenced in a study of blood T cell repertoires in COVID-19. Clones were read by immunoSEQ multiplex PCR, and TCRdb kept only the in-frame ones, dropping some. The table has 75,000 to 100,000 clones, over 80% seen once; the top ten hold roughly 29%. Sequencing used peripheral blood. Receptors were obtained from a woman older than 75 with acute or convalescent COVID-19.

This clone came up a few times. This chain joins TRBV25-1 and TRBJ1-4; tentative D call: TRBD1 (5 bases). Trimming took 8 bases from V and 6 from J, leaving 16 bases between them. The CDR3 is 14 residues long. CDR1 MGHDK and CDR2 SYGVNS come from the germline V gene. The CDR3 protein is CASGPGTSYEKLFF. The CDR3, as DNA: TGTGCCAGCGGGCCCGGGACTTCTTATGAAAAACTGTTTTTT.

This sequence joins TRBV25-1 and TRBJ1-1; maybe TRBD1 (6 bases). Trimming shortened V by 0 bases and J by 5 bases, and 13 bases separated the two germline ends. Germline CDR1 MGHDK, CDR2 SYGVNS. The CDR3 is made up of 15 amino acids. The CDR3 loop reads CASSEYGKGGTEAFF. The CDR3 coding sequence is TGTGCCAGCAGTGAATACGGAAAGGGGGGGACTGAAGCTTTCTTT.

The chain carries TRBV4-1 and TRBJ2-3; D may be TRBD1 (6 bases). The CDR3 contains 15 residues. V lost 1 base and J 4 bases, leaving 12 bases between the germline ends. Germline V gene data show CDR1 as MGHRA and CDR2 as YSYEKL. The CDR3 here is CASSQAPQGSDTQYF. The CDR3 region has the DNA TGCGCCAGCAGCCAAGCGCCGCAGGGGTCAGATACGCAGTATTTT.

The genes are TRBV18 and TRBJ2-1, with 8 bases that match TRBD2. The CDR3 spans 16 residues. CDR1 KGHSH and CDR2 LQKENI come from the germline V gene. V dropped 2 bases and J dropped 8; count of bases not matched to a gene: 11. The CDR3 is CASSPKLADIADEQFF. CDR3 bases: TGTGCCAGCTCACCAAAACTAGCGGACATTGCGGATGAGCAGTTCTTC.

There are a few counts of this clone. J is TRBJ2-5 and V is TRBV25-1; 9 bases match TRBD2. The V and J ends lost 5 bases and 6 bases, in that order; junction bases with no gene match: 7. This CDR3 comprises 14 residues. The germline V gene has CDR1 MGHDK and CDR2 SYGVNS. Written as DNA, the CDR3 is TGTGCCAGCAGTCCACCGGGACTAGCAAAGACCCAGTACTTC. It codes for CASSPPGLAKTQYF.

J is TRBJ2-5 and V is TRBV7-9, with D uncertain. The CDR3 consists of 14 residues. Germline V lookup: CDR1 SEHNR, CDR2 FQNEAQ (reference sequence). V dropped 3 bases and J dropped 7 bases, with 15 bases sitting between them. This chain's CDR3 is CASSLTNARVTQYF. DNA for the CDR3: TGTGCCAGCAGCTTGACGAACGCCCGGGTGACCCAGTACTTC.

CDR3: CATSGQGLNEKLFF. The CDR3 nucleotides read TGTGCCACCAGTGGACAGGGACTCAATGAAAAACTGTTTTTT. The rearrangement joins TRBV24-1 to TRBJ1-4, with 7 bases matching TRBD1. The CDR3 totals 14 residues. V was clipped by 5 bases and J by 5 bases; unmatched bases: 4. The V gene's germline CDR1 is KGHDR and CDR2 SFDVKD.

The chain has TRBV29-1 and TRBJ2-5, with a weak D call TRBD1 (6 bases). Trimming cost V 1 base and J 1 base, with 16 bases left between them. CDR1 and CDR2 (germline): SQVTM, ANQGSEA. This CDR3 spans 16 amino acids. The CDR3 spells CSVEGEQGNLQETQYF. The CDR3 DNA sequence: TGCAGCGTTGAAGGGGAACAGGGAAACCTCCAAGAGACCCAGTACTTC.

This clone was observed a few times. V gene TRBV6-5 combines with J gene TRBJ1-1, with TRBD1 matching over 7 bases. The CDR3 runs to 13 residues. With 8 bases clipped from V and 4 bases from J, the junction kept 7 bases outside the gene matches. Germline V gene sequence: CDR1 MNHEY, CDR2 SVGAGI. CDR3 coding DNA: TGTGCCAGCCAAAGGCCAGGGGGCACTGAAGCTTTCTTT. Encoded protein: CASQRPGGTEAFF.

The chain employs TRBV11-3 and TRBJ1-1, with D maybe TRBD1 (6 bases). V lost 0 bases and J 2 bases, leaving 10 bases between the germline ends. This CDR3 has 15 amino acids. Germline assignment: CDR1 SGHNT and CDR2 YENEEA. Here the CDR3 reads CASSLDGGANTEAFF. In nucleotides, the CDR3 is TGTGCCAGCAGCTTAGATGGGGGGGCTAACACTGAAGCTTTCTTT.

The V gene is TRBV3-1 (or the pseudogene TRBV3-2), the J gene TRBJ1-5, with TRBD1 as a possible D gene (6 bases). V lost 3 bases and J lost 2, with 11 bases in between. This CDR3 comprises 15 residues. The germline V gene has CDR1 LGHDT and CDR2 YNNKEL (reference sequence). The CDR3 is CASSHQQGGNQPQHF. In DNA form, the CDR3 reads TGTGCCAGCAGCCACCAACAGGGAGGCAATCAGCCCCAGCATTTT.

This sequence joins TRBV11-2 and TRBJ2-7, with TRBD1 matching over 8 bases. Trimming removed 4 bases from V and 3 bases from J; junction bases left unmatched: 8. From germline, CDR1 is SGHAT and CDR2 FQNNGV. The CDR3 is made up of 15 amino acids. The DNA for the CDR3 is TGTGCCAGCAGCTCCCCGGACAGGGAAGACTACGAGCAGTACTTC. Translated: CASSSPDREDYEQYF. Variable domain in full (rest from reference TRBV11-2 and TRBJ2-7): EAGVAQSPRYKIIEKRQSVAFWCNPISGHATLYWYQQILGQGPKLLIQFQNNGVVDDSQLPKDRFSAERLKGVDSTLKIQPAKLEDSAVYLCASSSPDREDYEQYFGPGTRLTVT.

J is TRBJ1-3 and V is TRBV4-2, with D uncertain. V was cut by 0 bases and J by 4 bases, with 4 bases left in between. There are 13 residues in the CDR3. Germline V lookup: CDR1 LGHNA, CDR2 YNFKEQ. CDR3 amino acids: CASSQDSGNTIYF. The CDR3 bases are TGTGCCAGCAGCCAAGATTCGGGAAACACCATATATTTT.

V is TRBV7-9 and J is TRBJ2-3, with 8 bases lining up with TRBD2. The CDR3 consists of 14 residues. V was clipped by 1 base and J by 5 bases; unmatched bases: 2. Germline lookup yields CDR1 SEHNR and CDR2 FQNEAQ (reference sequence). The CDR3 region is CASSLVSGKDTQYF. CDR3 bases: TGTGCCAGCAGCTTAGTTAGCGGGAAAGATACGCAGTATTTT.

The chain links TRBV5-6 to TRBJ1-1; TRBD1 aligns across 11 bases. CDR1 SGHDT and CDR2 YYEEEE come from the germline V gene. J was trimmed by 3 bases and V by 6 bases; bases with no gene match: 4. The CDR3 covers 14 residues. The CDR3 loop reads CASTKDRGHTEAFF. DNA of the CDR3: TGTGCCAGCACTAAGGACAGGGGGCACACTGAAGCTTTCTTT. Looking up the rest from reference TRBV5-6 and TRBJ1-1 gives the full variable domain: DAGVTQSPTHLIKTRGQQVTLRCSPKSGHDTVSWYQQALGQGPQFIFQYYEEEERQRGNFPDRFSGHQFPNYSSELNVNALLLGDSALYLCASTKDRGHTEAFFGQGTRLTVV.

This sequence joins TRBV7-6 and TRBJ2-1, with D unclear. Trimming cost V 3 bases and J 0 bases, with 9 bases left between them. The CDR3 is made up of 15 amino acids. Germline CDR1 and CDR2: SGHVS and FNYEAQ. The CDR3 protein is CASSFSTSSYNEQFF. DNA of the CDR3: TGTGCCAGCAGCTTTTCTACGAGCTCCTACAATGAGCAGTTCTTC.

This clone appeared a single time. The CDR3 DNA reads TGTGCCAGCAGGACAGGGTTAGGGTTGCAAGAGACCCAGTACTTC. Its protein product is CASRTGLGLQETQYF. This chain links TRBV6-5 with TRBJ2-5, with 7 bases matching TRBD1. V lost 6 bases to trimming and J lost 2 bases; unmatched junction nucleotides: 9. The length of the CDR3 is 15 residues. Germline CDR1 is MNHEY and CDR2 is SVGAGI.

V gene TRBV4-1 combines with J gene TRBJ2-3, with TRBD2 matching over 8 bases. The CDR3 consists of 18 residues. CDR1 and CDR2 from the germline V gene are MGHRA and YSYEKL. V was clipped by 5 bases and J by 0 bases; unmatched bases: 13. CDR3 amino acids: CASSEARLAGTSTDTQYF. The CDR3, as DNA: TGCGCCAGCAGCGAAGCGAGGCTAGCGGGCACTAGCACAGATACGCAGTATTTT.

The chain couples TRBV5-6 to TRBJ1-2, with 12 bases fitting TRBD1. The V gene's germline CDR1 is SGHDT and CDR2 YYEEEE. This CDR3 has 15 amino acids. V was clipped by 4 bases and J by 4 bases; unmatched bases: 5. The CDR3 bases are TGTGCCAGCAGCAGGGGACAGGGGGCGACCTATGGCTACACCTTC. Translating it yields CASSRGQGATYGYTF.

The V and J genes are TRBV24-1 and TRBJ2-1, with a weak D call TRBD1 (6 bases). There are 15 residues in the CDR3. V was cut by 2 bases and J by 3 bases, with 10 bases left in between. Germline CDR1 KGHDR, CDR2 SFDVKD. The CDR3 DNA sequence: TGTGCCACCAGTGATTATCTACAGGGCTACAATGAGCAGTTCTTC. Encoded protein: CATSDYLQGYNEQFF.

The V gene is TRBV15, the J gene TRBJ2-1; D possibly corresponds to TRBD2 (6 bases). CDR1 is LNHNV and CDR2 is YYDKDF in the germline V gene (reference sequence). Trimming left V 5 bases short and J 5 bases short, with 19 bases between. The CDR3 runs to 16 residues. The CDR3 region is CATSPKRGRSHNEQFF. The DNA for the CDR3 is TGTGCCACCAGCCCCAAACGGGGGAGGAGCCACAATGAGCAGTTCTTC.

The chain carries TRBV5-1 and TRBJ2-1; TRBD2 aligns across 13 bases. The CDR3 is 14 residues long. V dropped 7 bases and J dropped 10; count of bases not matched to a gene: 8. Germline V lookup: CDR1 SGHRS, CDR2 YFSETQ. CDR3 DNA sequence: TGCGCCAGCCGCCGGACTAGCGGGAGCAGCGAGCAGTTCTTC. As protein: CASRRTSGSSEQFF.

The chain carries TRBV5-1 and TRBJ1-1, with no clear D. Looked up from germline, CDR1 is SGHRS and CDR2 is YFSETQ. The CDR3 totals 15 residues. Trimming removed 5 bases from V and 3 bases from J, with 17 bases in between. CDR3 nucleotides: TGCGCCAGCAGTTTTAAAGGCCCCGGGGACACTGAAGCTTTCTTT. It codes for CASSFKGPGDTEAFF.

The gene calls are TRBV6-5 and TRBJ1-5; TRBD1 might be the D (5 bases). V shed 6 bases and J shed 2 bases, with 11 bases lying between them. Germline V gene data show CDR1 as MNHEY and CDR2 as SVGAGI. The CDR3 runs 14 residues. For the CDR3, the DNA is TGTGCCAGCAGACCAGCCAGGGGCAATCAGCCCCAGCATTTT. Translating gives CASRPARGNQPQHF.

Details on this clone: Other nucleotide sequences from this sample produce the same CDR3. J is TRBJ2-3 and V is TRBV18, with 12 bases identical to TRBD2. Trimming cost V 3 bases and J 3 bases; bases outside gene matches: 1. CDR3 length: 15 residues. Looked up from germline, CDR1 is KGHSH and CDR2 is LQKENI. The CDR3 nucleotides are TGTGCCAGCTCACCCGGACTAGCGGGAACAGATACGCAGTATTTT. Its translation: CASSPGLAGTDTQYF.

This rearrangement joins TRBV9 to TRBJ2-1; 11 positions match TRBD2. This CDR3 is built from 17 residues. Losses at the gene ends were 0 bases for V and 0 bases for J; bases not matched to a gene: 2. The germline V gene encodes CDR1 SGDLS and CDR2 YYNGEE. The CDR3 region is CASSVALAGASYNEQFF. As DNA, the CDR3 is TGTGCCAGCAGCGTAGCACTAGCGGGGGCCTCCTACAATGAGCAGTTCTTC.

The rearrangement joins TRBV4-2 to TRBJ2-1; 12 nucleotides match TRBD2. V was pared by 4 bases and J by 7 bases, with 2 bases of the junction left unmatched. Germline CDR1 and CDR2: LGHNA and YNFKEQ. CDR3 size: 14 residues. The CDR3 bases are TGTGCCAGCAGCCCTAGCGGGAGGGTGAATGAGCAGTTCTTC. This sequence encodes CASSPSGRVNEQFF.

The CDR3 DNA reads TGTGCCAGCAGCTTAGCGGAGGGGTCCGTCTATGGCTACACCTTC. The encoded protein is CASSLAEGSVYGYTF. The chain employs TRBV7-6 and TRBJ1-2; weak D call: TRBD1 (5 bases). The V end was cut by 0 bases, the J end by 4 bases, with 12 bases between. Germline CDR1 SGHVS, CDR2 FNYEAQ. The CDR3 covers 15 residues.

The CDR3 sequence is CASSQEKAGGHYEQYF. As DNA, the CDR3 is TGCGCCAGCAGCCAAGAGAAAGCGGGAGGGCACTACGAGCAGTACTTC. The chain is built from TRBV4-1 and TRBJ2-7, with 10 bases that match TRBD2. CDR3 length equals 16 residues. Germline V lookup: CDR1 MGHRA, CDR2 YSYEKL. V was pared by 0 bases and J by 3 bases, with 5 bases of the junction left unmatched.

The chain employs TRBV19 and TRBJ2-7; D is unresolved. V shed 0 bases and J shed 2 bases, with 11 bases lying between them. CDR1 LNHDA and CDR2 SQIVND come from the germline V gene (reference sequence). This CDR3 spans 15 amino acids. CDR3 amino acids: CASSIDQNSPYEQYF. The CDR3 DNA reads TGTGCCAGTAGTATAGATCAAAACAGTCCCTACGAGCAGTACTTC.

This clone was observed a handful of times. This rearrangement joins TRBV10-3 to TRBJ2-6; a possible D gene is TRBD1 (6 bases). The CDR3 extends over 16 amino acids. Looked up from germline, CDR1 is ENHRY and CDR2 is SYGVKD. The V end lost 8 bases, the J end lost 0 bases, and 14 bases lay between the germline ends. This CDR3 is CAIGLGANSGANVLTF. The CDR3 DNA reads TGTGCCATCGGCCTGGGGGCAAACTCTGGGGCCAACGTCCTGACTTTC.

The chain combines TRBV9 with TRBJ2-3; D is perhaps TRBD1 (6 bases). Germline CDR1 reads SGDLS; CDR2 reads YYNGEE. The CDR3 loop spans 12 amino acids. Deletions cut 3 bases from V and 6 bases from J, with 8 bases between. The CDR3, as DNA: TGTGCCAGCAGCGCAACAGGGGATACGCAGTATTTT. Amino acids: CASSATGDTQYF.